The source of this T cell receptor (beta chain) is a study of vaccination effects on CD4 cells after COVID-19. Study findings and constraints: Convalescent patients were scarce, and early post-infection timepoints were absent. After vaccination of healthy people, only 1 of 255 vaccine-induced clones cross-reacted with common cold coronaviruses.

Some clones are missing from TCRdb's copy, which holds only in-frame ones; the method was immunoSEQ multiplex PCR. The sample lists tens of thousands of clones, 70% to 75% occurring once. Having been cultured for 9 to 11 days, the cells underwent CD4+ T cell isolation. Either the mRNA-1273 or the BNT162b2 vaccine was given to participants as two doses. Half of the medium was exchanged for IL-2 medium on both days 3 and 7. Points on this clone: Its antigen is still unknown.

Between the trimmed V and J ends, which lost 6 bases and 7 bases, there was a span of 7 bases. Germline lookup yields CDR1 MDHEN and CDR2 SYDVKM. The CDR3 totals 11 residues. This clonotype was obtained from a human donor who received a COVID-19 vaccine. The specimen comprised CD4+ T cells from PBMCs cultured without peptide, sampled after COVID-19 vaccination. The chain carries TRBV28 and TRBJ1-5; D is undetermined. The CDR3: CASRSTQPQHF. The CDR3 DNA sequence: TGTGCCAGCAGGTCTACCCAGCCCCAGCATTTT.